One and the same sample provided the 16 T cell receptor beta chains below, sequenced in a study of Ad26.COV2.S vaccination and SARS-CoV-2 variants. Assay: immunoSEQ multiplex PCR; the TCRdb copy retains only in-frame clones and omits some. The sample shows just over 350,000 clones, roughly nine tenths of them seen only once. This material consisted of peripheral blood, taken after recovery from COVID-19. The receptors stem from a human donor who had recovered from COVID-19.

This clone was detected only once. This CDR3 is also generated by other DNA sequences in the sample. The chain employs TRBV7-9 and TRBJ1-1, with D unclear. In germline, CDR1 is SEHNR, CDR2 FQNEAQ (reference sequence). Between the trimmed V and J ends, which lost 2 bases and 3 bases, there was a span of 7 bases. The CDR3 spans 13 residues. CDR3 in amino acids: CASSLSGYTEAFF. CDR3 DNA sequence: TGTGCCAGCAGCTTAAGTGGGTACACTGAAGCTTTCTTT.

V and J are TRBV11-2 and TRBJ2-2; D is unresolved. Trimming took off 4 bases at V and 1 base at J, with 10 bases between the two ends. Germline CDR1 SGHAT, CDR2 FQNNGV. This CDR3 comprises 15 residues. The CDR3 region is CASSYRLRNTGELFF. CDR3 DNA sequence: TGTGCCAGCAGCTACCGACTCCGGAACACCGGGGAGCTGTTTTTT.

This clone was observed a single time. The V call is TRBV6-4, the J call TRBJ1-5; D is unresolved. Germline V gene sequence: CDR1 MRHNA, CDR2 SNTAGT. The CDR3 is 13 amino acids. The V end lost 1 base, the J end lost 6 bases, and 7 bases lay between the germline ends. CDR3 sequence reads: CASSDFYGQPQHF. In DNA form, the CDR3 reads TGTGCCAGCAGTGACTTTTATGGTCAGCCCCAGCATTTT.

CDR3 sequence (DNA): TGCGCCAGCAGCTTGGCGGGCGATGAAGCTTTCTTT. Protein: CASSLAGDEAFF. J is TRBJ1-1 and V is TRBV5-1; no clear D. The ends were cut back, 0 bases at V and 7 bases at J, with 7 bases in the middle. Per germline, CDR1 SGHRS and CDR2 YFSETQ. This CDR3 spans 12 amino acids.

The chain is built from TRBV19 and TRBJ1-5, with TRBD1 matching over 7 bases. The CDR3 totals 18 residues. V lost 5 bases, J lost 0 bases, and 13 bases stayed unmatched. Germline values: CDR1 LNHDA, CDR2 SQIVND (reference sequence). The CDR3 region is CASSVLLGTVYSNQPQHF. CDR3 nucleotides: TGTGCCAGTAGTGTCCTACTAGGGACAGTTTATAGCAATCAGCCCCAGCATTTT.

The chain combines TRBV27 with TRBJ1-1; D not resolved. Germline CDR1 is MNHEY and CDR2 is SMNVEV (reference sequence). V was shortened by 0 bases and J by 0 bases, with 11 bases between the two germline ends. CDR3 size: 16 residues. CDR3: CASSLSSADMNTEAFF. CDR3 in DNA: TGTGCCAGCAGTTTATCGTCCGCTGACATGAACACTGAAGCTTTCTTT.

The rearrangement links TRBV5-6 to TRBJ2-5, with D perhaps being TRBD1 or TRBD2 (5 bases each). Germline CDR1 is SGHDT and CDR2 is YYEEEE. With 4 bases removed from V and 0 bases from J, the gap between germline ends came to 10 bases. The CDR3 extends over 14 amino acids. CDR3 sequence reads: CASSLGTDQETQYF. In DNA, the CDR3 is TGTGCCAGCAGCCTAGGGACGGACCAAGAGACCCAGTACTTC.

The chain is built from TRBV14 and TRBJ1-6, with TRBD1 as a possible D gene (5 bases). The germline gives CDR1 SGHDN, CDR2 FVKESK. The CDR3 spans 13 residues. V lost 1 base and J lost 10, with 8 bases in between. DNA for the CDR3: TGTGCCAGCAGCCAAGTCCAGGGATCACCCCTCCACTTT. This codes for CASSQVQGSPLHF.

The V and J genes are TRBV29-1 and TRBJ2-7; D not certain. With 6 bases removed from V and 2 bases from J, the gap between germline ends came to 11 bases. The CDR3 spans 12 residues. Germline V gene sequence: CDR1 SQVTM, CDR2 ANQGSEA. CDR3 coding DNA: TGCAGCGTCACAGAATTGACCTACGAGCAGTACTTC. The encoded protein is CSVTELTYEQYF.

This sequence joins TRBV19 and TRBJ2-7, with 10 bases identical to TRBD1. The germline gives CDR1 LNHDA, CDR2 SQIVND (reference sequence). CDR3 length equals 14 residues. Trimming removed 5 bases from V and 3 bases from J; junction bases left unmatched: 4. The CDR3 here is CASSGDRGGYEQYF. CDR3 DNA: TGTGCCAGTAGTGGGGACAGGGGAGGCTACGAGCAGTACTTC.

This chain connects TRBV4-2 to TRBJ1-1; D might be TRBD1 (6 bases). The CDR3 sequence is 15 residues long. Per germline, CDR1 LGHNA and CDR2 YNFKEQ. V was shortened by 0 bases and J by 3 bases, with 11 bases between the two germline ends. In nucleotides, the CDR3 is TGTGCCAGCAGCCAAGACGTGGGGGGGCACACTGAAGCTTTCTTT. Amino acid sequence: CASSQDVGGHTEAFF.

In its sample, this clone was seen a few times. The CDR3 loop reads CASSRGGTDTQYF. The CDR3 DNA reads as TGTGCCAGCAGCCGGGGGGGTACAGATACGCAGTATTTT. The chain links TRBV3-1 (or the pseudogene TRBV3-2) to TRBJ2-3; 7 nucleotides align to TRBD2. Unmatched junction bases numbered 1, after V lost 4 bases and J lost 3 bases. CDR3 length equals 13 residues. Germline values: CDR1 LGHDT, CDR2 YNNKEL (reference sequence).

Here the CDR3 reads CASTSRQGRVENGYTF. As DNA, the CDR3 is TGTGCCAGCACCTCAAGACAGGGAAGAGTGGAGAATGGCTACACCTTC. The rearrangement uses TRBV6-9 and TRBJ1-2; 7 bases fit TRBD1. V lost 7 bases, J lost 6 bases, and 17 bases stayed unmatched. Germline V gene data show CDR1 as MNHGY and CDR2 as SVAAGI. CDR3 length equals 16 residues.

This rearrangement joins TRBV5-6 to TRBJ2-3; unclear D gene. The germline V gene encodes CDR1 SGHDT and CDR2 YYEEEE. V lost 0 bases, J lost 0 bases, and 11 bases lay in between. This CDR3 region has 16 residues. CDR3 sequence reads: CASSLELQASTDTQYF. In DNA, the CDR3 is TGTGCCAGCAGCTTGGAGCTGCAGGCAAGCACAGATACGCAGTATTTT. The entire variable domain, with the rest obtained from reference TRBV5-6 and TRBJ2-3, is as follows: DAGVTQSPTHLIKTRGQQVTLRCSPKSGHDTVSWYQQALGQGPQFIFQYYEEEERQRGNFPDRFSGHQFPNYSSELNVNALLLGDSALYLCASSLELQASTDTQYFGPGTRLTVL.

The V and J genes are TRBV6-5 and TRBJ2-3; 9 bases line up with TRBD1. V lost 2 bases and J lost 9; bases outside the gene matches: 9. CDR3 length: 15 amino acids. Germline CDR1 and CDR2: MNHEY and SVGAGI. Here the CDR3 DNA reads TGTGCCAGCAGTTACACCCCCGGGACAGGGAACACGCAGTATTTT. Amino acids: CASSYTPGTGNTQYF.

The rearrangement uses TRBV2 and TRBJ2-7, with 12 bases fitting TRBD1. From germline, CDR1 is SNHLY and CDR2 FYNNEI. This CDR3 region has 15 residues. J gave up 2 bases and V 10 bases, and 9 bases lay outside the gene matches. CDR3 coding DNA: TGTGCCATTCCATCCGGGACAGGGGGCCCCTACGAGCAGTACTTC. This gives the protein CAIPSGTGGPYEQYF.